Sequencing of this TCR beta chain was carried out in a study of T-cell memory formation after mild COVID-19. This clonotype was picked up a small number of times. TCRdb re-called the 5' RACE reads through MiXCR, storing one row per CDR3 protein. The table lists more than 250,000 distinct CDR3 sequences, about 17% of them singletons, with more than 20% in the top ten. This clonotype originated in a man aged 18-30 years who had mild COVID-19 (a few samples of this study predate the infection). Cell type and time point are not known. The sample was PBMCs or a T cell subset sorted from them (not recorded which).

The CDR3 region is CASTTGTGGVKTGELFF. The CDR3 DNA reads TGTGCCAGCACAACCGGGACAGGGGGCGTGAAAACCGGGGAGCTGTTTTTT. This sequence joins TRBV2 and TRBJ2-2; TRBD1 agrees at 12 bases. Looked up from germline, CDR1 is SNHLY and CDR2 is FYNNEI. There are 17 residues in the CDR3. The ends lost 7 bases at V and 5 bases at J; junction bases unmatched: 11. The full variable domain, with the rest looked up from reference TRBV2 and TRBJ2-2, is EPEVTQTPSHQVTQMGQEVILRCVPISNHLYFYWYRQILGQKVEFLVSFYNNEISEKSEIFDDQFSVERPDGSNFTLKIRSTKLEDSAMYFCASTTGTGGVKTGELFFGEGSRLTVL.